Listed below are T cell receptor beta chains from one sample, sequenced in a study of PD-L1 blockade in urothelial cancer. Assay: immunoSEQ multiplex PCR; the TCRdb copy retains only in-frame clones and omits some. The repertoire holds roughly 120,000 clones, with around 89% as singletons. The sequencing here drew on PBMCs, taken around atezolizumab (anti-PD-L1) treatment. The receptors shown here come from a man in his sixties with urothelial cancer. The CDR3 runs from the conserved cysteine through the conserved F or W. The order of the fields is clone size, D gene, V gene, J gene, CDR3 protein, CDR3 DNA. The D gene is left open where the match is weak. Size is stated for part of the rows, as once, few or many counts, or as a class when the clone is expanded.

.	.	TRBV7-6	TRBJ1-4	CASRPGLSEEKLFF	TGTGCCAGCAGACCGGGACTCTCCGAGGAAAAACTGTTTTTT
.	TRBD2	TRBV7-2	TRBJ2-1	CASSSTSASYNEQFF	TGTGCCAGCAGCTCTACTAGCGCCTCCTACAATGAGCAGTTCTTC
once	.	TRBV6-1	TRBJ2-1	CASSAGGRWSYNEQFF	TGTGCCAGCAGTGCTGGGGGGAGGTGGTCCTACAATGAGCAGTTCTTC
.	TRBD2	TRBV6-6	TRBJ2-2	CASSFQRDVGELFF	TGTGCCAGCAGCTTCCAGCGGGACGTCGGGGAGCTGTTTTTT
.	.	TRBV7-3	TRBJ2-1	CASSSLGAVFDNEQFF	TGTGCCAGCAGCTCCTTAGGGGCAGTTTTCGACAATGAGCAGTTCTTC
.	TRBD1	TRBV5-8	TRBJ2-7	CASDRVHEQYF	TGTGCCAGCGACAGGGTACACGAGCAGTACTTC
.	TRBD1	TRBV4-2	TRBJ2-1	CASRSGDSYNEQFF	TGTGCCAGCCGGTCCGGGGACAGTTACAATGAGCAGTTCTTC
.	.	TRBV2	TRBJ1-5	CASSEQGQSNQPQHF	TGTGCCAGCAGTGAACAGGGGCAGAGCAATCAGCCCCAGCATTTT
.	.	TRBV28	TRBJ1-5	CAIKGPGENQPQHF	TGTGCCATCAAGGGCCCAGGGGAAAATCAGCCCCAGCATTTT
.	TRBD1	TRBV5-1	TRBJ1-1	CASSAGTGTFGAFF	TGCGCCAGCAGCGCCGGGACAGGGACCTTCGGAGCTTTCTTT
.	.	TRBV11-2	TRBJ2-7	CASSDYSYEQYF	TGTGCCAGCAGCGACTATTCCTACGAGCAGTACTTC
.	TRBD2	TRBV5-1	TRBJ2-3	CASSLAGGVDTQYF	TGCGCCAGCAGCTTGGCGGGAGGGGTCGATACGCAGTATTTT
.	TRBD1	TRBV6-6	TRBJ2-7	CASSWTGGRGEQYF	TGTGCCAGCAGTTGGACAGGGGGCAGGGGCGAGCAGTACTTC
.	.	TRBV5-1	TRBJ2-3	CASSLGPGVLDTQYF	TGCGCCAGCAGCTTGGGCCCGGGGGTCCTGGATACGCAGTATTTT
.	.	TRBV5-8	TRBJ2-1	CASSSAGPYNEQFF	TGTGCCAGCAGCTCGGCAGGCCCATACAATGAGCAGTTCTTC
.	.	TRBV20-1	TRBJ1-2	CSATELEGYTF	TGCAGTGCTACGGAGTTGGAGGGCTACACCTTC
.	.	TRBV11-2	TRBJ2-7	CASSPQGLEQYF	TGTGCCAGCAGCCCCCAGGGCCTGGAGCAGTACTTC
.	.	TRBV19	TRBJ1-1	CASSIDDTRVDAFF	TGTGCCAGTAGTATAGATGACACGCGAGTCGACGCTTTCTTT
.	TRBD2	TRBV5-1	TRBJ2-1	CASRLTSGGYNEQFF	TGCGCCAGCAGATTGACTAGCGGGGGTTACAATGAGCAGTTCTTC
.	TRBD1	TRBV5-6	TRBJ2-1	CASSPSTGSEQFF	TGTGCCAGCAGCCCGTCGACAGGGAGTGAGCAGTTCTTC
.	TRBD2	TRBV28	TRBJ2-2	CASSELAGVLTTGELFF	TGTGCCAGCAGTGAACTAGCGGGAGTCCTGACCACCGGGGAGCTGTTTTTT
once	.	TRBV20-1	TRBJ1-2	CSERENYGYTF	TGCAGTGAACGGGAAAACTATGGCTACACCTTC
.	.	TRBV19	TRBJ1-2	CASSQKGHLRGYTF	TGTGCCAGTAGTCAGAAGGGACACCTCAGAGGCTACACCTTC
.	.	TRBV18	TRBJ2-5	CASSWKLDNQETQYF	TGTGCCAGCTCATGGAAACTAGACAACCAAGAGACCCAGTACTTC
.	TRBD1	TRBV12-5	TRBJ2-2	CASGLVNPGQGATGELFF	TGTGCTAGTGGTTTGGTCAATCCGGGACAGGGGGCCACCGGGGAGCTGTTTTTT
.	TRBD1	TRBV5-1	TRBJ2-2	CASSAGTGDFTGELFF	TGCGCCAGCAGCGCCGGGACAGGGGATTTCACCGGGGAGCTGTTTTTT
.	TRBD1	TRBV5-1	TRBJ2-5	CASSLAGTAGGETQYF	TGCGCCAGCAGCTTGGCAGGGACAGCCGGAGGAGAGACCCAGTACTTC
.	.	TRBV5-4	TRBJ2-1	CASSRDLVDNEQFF	TGTGCCAGCAGCCGGGACTTAGTGGACAATGAGCAGTTCTTC
.	.	TRBV29-1	TRBJ2-7	CSVILTRTYEQYF	TGCAGCGTTATATTAACACGAACCTACGAGCAGTACTTC
.	.	TRBV28	TRBJ2-1	CASTRGADLYNEQFF	TGTGCCAGCACTCGGGGAGCGGACCTCTACAATGAGCAGTTCTTC
.	TRBD1	TRBV27	TRBJ1-5	CASRSGTGGSQPQHF	TGTGCCAGCCGTTCCGGGACAGGGGGTTCTCAGCCCCAGCATTTT
.	TRBD1	TRBV30	TRBJ2-2	CASTGQGNTGELFF	TGTGCCTCTACCGGACAGGGCAACACCGGGGAGCTGTTTTTT
.	.	TRBV7-2	TRBJ2-7	CASSLNLYEQYF	TGTGCCAGCAGCTTAAACTTATACGAGCAGTACTTC
once	.	TRBV20-1	TRBJ2-3	CSGIQGDTQYF	TGCAGTGGCATACAGGGAGATACGCAGTATTTT
.	TRBD2	TRBV9	TRBJ2-2	CASSVGFLAGLNTGELFF	TGTGCCAGCAGCGTAGGGTTTCTAGCGGGGTTGAACACCGGGGAGCTGTTTTTT
.	.	TRBV9	TRBJ2-1	CASSPDTPTYNEQFF	TGTGCCAGCAGTCCGGACACACCAACGTACAATGAGCAGTTCTTC
once	TRBD1	TRBV6-6	TRBJ2-7	CASSYSIGQGVYEQYF	TGTGCCAGCAGTTACTCGATTGGACAGGGTGTCTACGAGCAGTACTTC
.	TRBD2	TRBV19	TRBJ2-3	CASSIRVAGRTDTQYF	TGTGCCAGTAGTATCAGGGTAGCGGGGCGCACAGATACGCAGTATTTT
.	TRBD1	TRBV5-5	TRBJ1-2	CASSLQTGESNYGYTF	TGTGCCAGCAGCTTACAAACAGGGGAATCTAACTATGGCTACACCTTC
.	.	TRBV9	TRBJ2-7	CASSSQRTGRGEQYF	TGTGCCAGCAGCTCCCAAAGGACAGGGAGGGGCGAGCAGTACTTC
.	.	TRBV10-3	TRBJ1-1	CAISEAPGTEAFF	TGTGCCATCAGTGAAGCCCCGGGGACTGAAGCTTTCTTT
.	TRBD1	TRBV18	TRBJ1-6	CASSQDRAGTYNSPLHF	TGTGCCAGCTCACAGGACAGGGCGGGCACCTATAATTCACCCCTCCACTTT
.	TRBD1	TRBV5-1	TRBJ2-5	CASSLVLGTGVLTTGGPQETQYF	TGCGCCAGCAGCTTGGTACTCGGGACAGGGGTTTTGACAACGGGGGGCCCACAAGAGACCCAGTACTTC
.	.	TRBV29-1	TRBJ1-3	CSVTGSYGNTIYF	TGCAGCGTTACAGGAAGCTATGGAAACACCATATATTTT
.	TRBD2	TRBV27	TRBJ2-7	CASSLGLAGEFSLHEQYF	TGTGCCAGCAGTTTAGGACTAGCGGGAGAATTTTCGCTCCACGAGCAGTACTTC
.	.	TRBV28	TRBJ2-7	CASSFLGGSYEQYF	TGTGCCAGCAGTTTTTTGGGGGGCTCCTACGAGCAGTACTTC
.	TRBD1	TRBV5-1	TRBJ2-7	CASSIGTGGYEQYF	TGCGCCAGCAGCATTGGGACAGGGGGCTACGAGCAGTACTTC
.	TRBD1	TRBV10-2	TRBJ2-4	CASSESGQGNIQYF	TGCGCCAGCAGTGAGTCGGGACAGGGTAACATTCAGTACTTC
.	.	TRBV11-2	TRBJ2-2	CASSQGWVAGELFF	TGTGCCAGCAGCCAGGGCTGGGTAGCCGGGGAGCTGTTTTTT
.	TRBD1	TRBV6-5	TRBJ2-7	CASSFRQGLEYF	TGTGCCAGCAGTTTCAGACAGGGTCTTGAGTACTTC